The rows below give T cell receptor beta chains drawn from one sample of a study of blood T cells in healthy people across ages. Each CDR3 protein is one row after TCRdb ran MiXCR on the 5' RACE reads. The table shows over a million distinct CDR3 sequences, with more than 40% occurring only once. Sequenced material: blood. Source of these receptors: a woman aged 60-75 years in good health. Both conserved end residues are part of each CDR3. The order of the fields is V gene, clone size, D gene, J gene, CDR3 protein, CDR3 DNA. D genes are given only for firm matches. Clone size appears in some rows only: once, few, many, or a class for an expanded clone.

>TRBV29-1|few|TRBD1|TRBJ2-4
CSVLLQGAQNIQYF
TGCAGCGTTCTATTACAGGGGGCGCAAAACATTCAGTACTTC
>TRBV12-3/TRBV12-4|-|TRBD2|TRBJ2-3
CASSRREGRDTQYF
TGTGCCAGCAGTAGGCGGGAGGGCCGGGATACGCAGTATTTT
>TRBV13|-|-|TRBJ1-1
CASSLTPTARGTEAFF
TGTGCCAGCAGCCTAACGCCGACAGCACGGGGCACTGAAGCTTTCTTT
>TRBV4-2|-|-|TRBJ1-4
CASSQGINEKLFF
TGTGCCAGCAGCCAAGGCATCAATGAAAAACTGTTTTTT
>TRBV3-1|-|-|TRBJ2-5
CPSSPQFETQYF
TGTCCCAGCAGCCCTCAGTTCGAGACCCAGTACTTC
>TRBV7-9|-|-|TRBJ2-5
CSSSFGETQYF
TGTTCCAGCAGCTTTGGGGAGACCCAGTACTTC
>TRBV12-3/TRBV12-4|-|TRBD2|TRBJ2-7
CASSLSLAGGSDEQYF
TGTGCCAGCAGTTTAAGCCTAGCGGGAGGAAGCGACGAGCAGTACTTC
>TRBV29-1|-|-|TRBJ2-5
CSVEGIAGQRGSQETQYF
TGCAGCGTTGAAGGTATTGCAGGGCAGAGGGGCAGCCAAGAGACCCAGTACTTC
>TRBV6-1|-|TRBD2|TRBJ2-4
CASSRGLAGVGGQSNIQYF
TGTGCCAGCAGCCGCGGACTAGCGGGAGTAGGGGGCCAGTCTAACATTCAGTACTTC
>TRBV20-1|-|-|TRBJ2-5
CSAGPWETQYF
TGCAGTGCTGGGCCTTGGGAGACCCAGTACTTC
>TRBV29-1|-|-|TRBJ1-5
CSVGPGRNQPQHF
TGCAGCGTTGGGCCAGGCCGAAATCAGCCCCAGCATTTT
>TRBV2|-|-|TRBJ2-4
CASSNIRDTLDIQYF
TGTGCCAGCAGTAACATCCGGGACACACTGGACATTCAGTACTTC
>TRBV4-1|few|TRBD1|TRBJ2-1
CASSQGAGTGVNEQFF
TGCGCCAGCAGCCAAGGGGCCGGGACAGGGGTCAATGAGCAGTTCTTC
>TRBV20-1|-|TRBD2|TRBJ2-1
CSARDGSGRRNEQFF
TGCAGTGCTAGAGATGGTAGCGGGAGAAGAAATGAGCAGTTCTTC
>TRBV5-1|few|TRBD2|TRBJ2-7
CASSLMGGSPEQYF
TGCGCCAGCAGCTTGATGGGGGGGTCCCCCGAGCAGTACTTC
>TRBV9|-|TRBD1|TRBJ1-4
CASSPGTGSQKLFF
TGTGCCAGCAGCCCGGGGACAGGCTCCCAAAAACTGTTTTTT
>TRBV29-1|few|-|TRBJ2-5
CSVVQGGQETQYF
TGCAGCGTTGTTCAGGGTGGCCAAGAGACCCAGTACTTC
>TRBV11-1|few|-|TRBJ2-3
CASSFLRRITDTQYF
TGTGCCAGCAGCTTCTTACGGCGGATAACAGATACGCAGTATTTT
>TRBV20-1|-|TRBD1|TRBJ1-5
CSALDRGQAQPQHF
TGCAGTGCCCTGGACAGGGGCCAGGCCCAGCCCCAGCATTTT
>TRBV5-6|-|TRBD2|TRBJ2-7
CASSWGGEREQYF
TGTGCCAGCAGTTGGGGGGGAGAGCGCGAGCAGTACTTC
>TRBV29-1|-|-|TRBJ2-7
CSVRLTGSNEQYF
TGCAGCGTCCGACTGACAGGTTCCAACGAGCAGTACTTC
>TRBV7-9|-|-|TRBJ2-3
CASSLVEATDTQYF
TGTGCCAGCAGCTTAGTTGAGGCCACAGATACGCAGTATTTT
>TRBV10-3|-|TRBD2|TRBJ2-3
CAISETSGVTDTQYF
TGTGCCATCAGTGAGACTAGCGGGGTCACAGATACGCAGTATTTT
>TRBV27|-|-|TRBJ2-7
CASSLYQGTYEQYF
TGTGCCAGCAGTTTATACCAGGGCACCTACGAGCAGTACTTC
>TRBV30|few|-|TRBJ2-1
CALRVYNEQFF
TGTGCCCTCAGGGTATACAATGAGCAGTTCTTC
>TRBV20-1|-|-|TRBJ2-7
CSARDRAQGRTYEQYF
TGCAGTGCTAGAGATAGGGCACAGGGAAGAACCTACGAGCAGTACTTC
>TRBV5-6|-|TRBD1|TRBJ1-1
CASSLDGQGNTEAFF
TGTGCCAGCAGCTTGGATGGACAGGGGAACACTGAAGCTTTCTTT